The text below deals with one TCR beta chain. The V segment lost 4 bases and the J segment 2 bases; nucleotides outside the gene matches: 13. This CDR3 is 17 amino acids long. Germline V gene data show CDR1 as SGDLS and CDR2 as YYNGEE. This study enrolled people aged roughly 18 to 90 from about 24 US geographic areas. The entry originates in a study of blood T cell repertoires in COVID-19. For the study at large: Nucleic acid was either cDNA or gDNA, and it came from T cells, B-cell-depleted T cells, or PBMCs.

In the original analysis: Nucleated cell counts were estimated from reference gene primer amplification. The assay was immunoSEQ multiplex PCR, and TCRdb's table has in-frame clones only and misses some. V and J calls and clone size are those listed in that table; D and trimming were worked out from the DNA. This repertoire shows roughly 180,000 clones, about four fifths found once; its top ten account for 15% to 20%. The chain combines TRBV9 with TRBJ2-5, with 8 bases identical to TRBD2. Specimen: PBMCs or T cells enriched from blood (not recorded which). The TCR originated in a man in his sixties who had recovered from COVID-19. The CDR3 sequence: CASSPGGGRAGQETQYF. The CDR3 DNA reads as TGTGCCAGCAGCCCCGGGGGGGGTAGGGCAGGGCAAGAGACCCAGTACTTC.